These 10 T cell receptor beta chains came from one sample sequenced in a study of shared clonotypes between healthy human individuals. Profiling relied on immunoSEQ multiplex PCR, and the TCRdb table lists in-frame clones only, not all of them. The table lists roughly 1,000,000 clones, approximately 80% of them singletons. Sequenced material: memory CD4+ T cells from PBMCs. Stated subset: CD45RA-negative fraction. Every receptor here comes from a young man in good health. Some clones in this sample may be carry-over from other donors' samples.

The chain uses TRBV5-4 and TRBJ1-1; D is possibly TRBD1 (5 bases). The germline V gene encodes CDR1 SGHNT and CDR2 YYREEE (reference sequence). The CDR3 totals 16 residues. Trimming removed 4 bases from V and 1 base from J, with 17 bases in between. CDR3 sequence reads: CASSPSDGHRNTEAFF. As DNA, the CDR3 is TGTGCCAGCAGCCCAAGTGACGGACACCGGAACACTGAAGCTTTCTTT.

The table lists this clone with a few counts. In nucleotides, the CDR3 is TGCGCCAGCAGCCAAGTTAGGGCCAGCGGCGGAATGGGCGGCTACACCTTC. This sequence encodes CASSQVRASGGMGGYTF. The chain has TRBV4-1 and TRBJ1-2; no clear D gene. Deletions cut 1 base from V and 8 bases from J, with 23 bases between. Germline V gives CDR1 MGHRA, CDR2 YSYEKL. This CDR3 comprises 17 residues.

V gene TRBV7-8 combines with J gene TRBJ1-2, with unresolved D. Germline values: CDR1 SGHVS, CDR2 FQNEAQ. The CDR3 runs to 12 residues. V gave up 2 bases and J gave up 7 bases, with 8 bases separating them. As DNA, the CDR3 is TGTGCCAGCAGCTTATCTGGGAGTGGCTACACCTTC. Translated: CASSLSGSGYTF.

This chain links TRBV9 with TRBJ2-1, with a tentative D call TRBD1 (6 bases). Germline CDR1 is SGDLS and CDR2 is YYNGEE. Trimming left V 4 bases short and J 2 bases short, with 16 bases between. The CDR3 runs to 16 residues. The CDR3 coding sequence is TGTGCCAGCAGCTCCAGGGGTAGCCACACCTACAATGAGCAGTTCTTC. Amino acids: CASSSRGSHTYNEQFF.

Note on this clone: Other DNA sequences in the sample encode the same CDR3. The J gene is TRBJ2-2, the V gene TRBV5-1; D is perhaps TRBD1 (6 bases). The CDR3 runs to 15 residues. V lost 0 bases and J 2 bases, leaving 8 bases between the germline ends. Per the germline V gene, CDR1 is SGHRS and CDR2 is YFSETQ. The DNA of the CDR3 is TGCGCCAGCAGCTTGGGTGGGACAAACACCGGGGAGCTGTTTTTT. It yields the protein CASSLGGTNTGELFF.

The chain uses TRBV5-6 and TRBJ2-5; 9 bases agree with TRBD2. The V gene end was trimmed by 2 bases and the J gene end by 11 bases; junction bases not matched to a gene: 7. Germline-derived CDR1 and CDR2 are SGHDT and YYEEEE. The CDR3 spans 13 residues. Here the CDR3 DNA reads TGTGCCAGCAGCTTCGGTCAGCTAGCGGGACAGTACTTC. This codes for CASSFGQLAGQYF.

This rearrangement joins TRBV28 to TRBJ1-5; weak D call: TRBD1 (6 bases). This CDR3 has 12 residues. Germline values: CDR1 MDHEN, CDR2 SYDVKM. CDR3 region: CATDSGHQPQHF. CDR3 nucleotide sequence: TGTGCTACGGACAGTGGGCATCAGCCCCAGCATTTT.

V is TRBV27 and J is TRBJ2-2, with TRBD2 identical over 10 bases. V lost 4 bases and J lost 8; bases outside the gene matches: 7. This CDR3 comprises 15 residues. From germline, CDR1 is MNHEY and CDR2 SMNVEV (reference sequence). Here the CDR3 DNA reads TGTGCCAGCAGTTCCGCGGTAGCGGGGGGTGGGGAGCTGTTTTTT. This sequence encodes CASSSAVAGGGELFF.

The chain links TRBV11-2 to TRBJ2-3; D is unclear. Germline-derived CDR1 and CDR2 are SGHAT and FQNNGV. V lost 3 bases and J 4 bases, leaving 8 bases between the germline ends. The CDR3 runs 13 residues. The CDR3 here is CASSLASADTQYF. CDR3 in DNA: TGTGCCAGCAGCTTGGCCTCGGCAGATACGCAGTATTTT.

The rearrangement uses TRBV15 and TRBJ2-3; D remains unclear. Deletions cut 0 bases from V and 6 bases from J, with 7 bases between. There are 13 residues in the CDR3. In germline, CDR1 is LNHNV, CDR2 YYDKDF (reference sequence). Written as DNA, the CDR3 is TGTGCCACCAGCAGAGACACTTCGGATACGCAGTATTTT. Translation gives CATSRDTSDTQYF.